The TCR beta chain under discussion was sequenced for a study of CD8 T cells in ankylosing spondylitis. Molecular-barcoded quantitative 5'-RACE produced these TCR beta libraries. TCRdb re-called the 5' RACE reads with MiXCR, one entry per CDR3 protein. Of over 700,000 distinct CDR3 sequences listed, roughly 20% are singletons. As to this clonotype: What it binds is not known.

Study conclusions and caveats: A TCR beta motif made of about 8 highly homologous variants seemed typical of ankylosing spondylitis blood.

The sequence was obtained from a male donor with ankylosing spondylitis. Sequenced material: blood, either unsorted or a sorted T cell fraction (not recorded which).

The CDR3 coding sequence is TGTGCCAGCAGTTTAGGCACCGCCGTAGGCGAGCAGTACTTC. Translating gives CASSLGTAVGEQYF. The V and J genes are TRBV12-3 or TRBV12-4 and TRBJ2-7; D is unclear. V was cut by 1 base and J by 6 bases, with 13 bases left in between. The CDR3 runs 14 residues.